Listed below are T cell receptor beta chains from one sample, sequenced in a study of blood T cell repertoires in COVID-19. Produced via immunoSEQ multiplex PCR; TCRdb's table is partial and in-frame only. The sample yields tens of thousands of clones, nearly 90% seen once. Sequences were obtained from peripheral blood. Receptors originate from a man in his 60s with COVID-19, enrolled during active disease. Each CDR3 is given with its conserved first and last residue. D genes are given only for firm matches. Rows give clone size only sometimes, using once, few, many, or a class for an expanded clone.

clone size,V gene,J gene,D gene,CDR3 protein,CDR3 DNA
-,TRBV6-2/TRBV6-3,TRBJ1-1,TRBD1,CASSHRQGRLNTEAFF,TGTGCCAGCAGTCATCGACAGGGACGGCTGAACACTGAAGCTTTCTTT
-,TRBV15,TRBJ2-5,TRBD1,CATSRSHRGETQYF,TGTGCCACCAGCAGGTCACACAGGGGGGAGACCCAGTACTTC
-,TRBV7-9,TRBJ2-7,-,CASSSVVYEQYF,TGTGCCAGCAGCTCGGTGGTCTACGAGCAGTACTTC
-,TRBV18,TRBJ2-1,-,CASSPGTVDEQFF,TGTGCCAGCTCACCAGGTACTGTCGATGAGCAGTTCTTC
-,TRBV6-2/TRBV6-3,TRBJ1-6,-,CASSYGGKEYNSPLHF,TGTGCCAGCAGTTACGGGGGCAAGGAGTATAATTCACCCCTCCACTTT
-,TRBV6-6,TRBJ2-1,TRBD2,CASSGTSGSRNEQFF,TGTGCCAGCAGTGGGACTAGCGGGAGTCGAAATGAGCAGTTCTTC
few,TRBV9,TRBJ2-7,-,CASTKGDRISYEQYF,TGTGCCAGCACAAAGGGAGACAGGATATCGTACGAGCAGTACTTC
-,TRBV29-1,TRBJ2-1,-,CSVEKAERGEQFF,TGCAGCGTCGAGAAGGCGGAAAGGGGTGAGCAGTTCTTC
-,TRBV5-1,TRBJ2-1,-,CASSPVSRRSYNEQFF,TGCGCCAGCAGCCCTGTGAGCAGGCGCTCCTACAATGAGCAGTTCTTC
-,TRBV19,TRBJ2-7,TRBD1,CASKRAGGGYEQYF,TGTGCCAGCAAACGGGCAGGGGGCGGATACGAGCAGTACTTC
-,TRBV28,TRBJ2-2,TRBD1,CASTGGITGELFF,TGTGCCAGCACAGGGGGCATCACCGGGGAGCTGTTTTTT
-,TRBV27,TRBJ1-6,-,CAIPRASPLHF,TGTGCCATCCCCAGGGCTTCACCCCTCCACTTT
-,TRBV9,TRBJ1-4,-,CASSVGEGTRGEKLFF,TGTGCCAGCAGCGTAGGGGAGGGGACGAGAGGTGAAAAACTGTTTTTT
-,TRBV12-3/TRBV12-4,TRBJ1-1,-,CASSNSGTEAFF,TGTGCCAGCAGCAATTCAGGCACTGAAGCTTTCTTT
few,TRBV2,TRBJ2-7,-,CASITDRFSYEQYF,TGTGCCAGCATAACAGACAGATTCTCCTACGAGCAGTACTTC
once,TRBV6-5,TRBJ2-2,-,CASSSGIRTGELFF,TGTGCCAGCAGTTCAGGGATTAGAACCGGGGAGCTGTTTTTT
-,TRBV25-1,TRBJ2-2,TRBD1,CASQGQGGTGELFF,TGTGCCAGCCAGGGACAGGGAGGGACCGGGGAGCTGTTTTTT
-,TRBV10-2,TRBJ1-4,-,CASSESPGTGEKLFF,TGCGCCAGCAGTGAGTCTCCGGGGACTGGGGAAAAACTGTTTTTT
few,TRBV5-5,TRBJ2-2,-,CASSSRLAGELFF,TGTGCCAGCAGCTCCAGACTAGCCGGGGAGCTGTTTTTT
-,TRBV6-5,TRBJ2-7,-,CASSYSSARSSYEQYF,TGTGCCAGCAGTTACTCTTCGGCAAGGAGCTCCTACGAGCAGTACTTC
-,TRBV19,TRBJ1-5,-,CASSSPGGSQPQHF,TGTGCCAGTAGTTCGCCCGGGGGTTCTCAGCCCCAGCATTTT
-,TRBV12-3/TRBV12-4,TRBJ2-4,-,CASSLNRVIQYF,TGTGCCAGCAGTTTAAATAGAGTGATTCAGTACTTC
-,TRBV7-2,TRBJ1-3,TRBD1,CASSASGTAYSGNTIYF,TGTGCCAGCAGCGCCTCCGGGACAGCGTACTCTGGAAACACCATATATTTT
-,TRBV30,TRBJ2-1,TRBD2,CAWSVGLAGASEQFF,TGTGCCTGGAGTGTAGGGCTAGCGGGAGCCAGTGAGCAGTTCTTC
once,TRBV5-1,TRBJ1-3,TRBD1,CASSSGTDFTGNTIYF,TGCGCCAGCAGCTCCGGGACAGACTTTACTGGAAACACCATATATTTT
-,TRBV5-4,TRBJ2-3,TRBD2,CASSLGGAGAGDTQYF,TGTGCCAGCAGCTTGGGAGGAGCGGGGGCCGGTGATACGCAGTATTTT
-,TRBV28,TRBJ1-1,TRBD1,CASSPPTGDDTEAFF,TGTGCCAGCAGTCCCCCCACAGGGGACGACACTGAAGCTTTCTTT
few,TRBV2,TRBJ2-7,-,CASSEGGGEPIYEQYF,TGTGCCAGCAGTGAAGGTGGGGGCGAGCCCATCTACGAGCAGTACTTC
-,TRBV9,TRBJ1-1,TRBD1,CASSVDAGGGTEAFF,TGTGCCAGCAGCGTAGATGCAGGGGGCGGCACTGAAGCTTTCTTT
-,TRBV10-3,TRBJ2-7,TRBD1,CAISEPGQGGRYEQYF,TGTGCCATCAGTGAACCAGGACAGGGAGGACGCTACGAGCAGTACTTC
-,TRBV5-1,TRBJ2-2,-,CASSLYGTTNTGELFF,TGCGCCAGCAGCTTGTACGGGACAACGAACACCGGGGAGCTGTTTTTT
few,TRBV6-5,TRBJ2-2,TRBD2,CASSMTSGSTGELFF,TGTGCCAGCAGCATGACTAGCGGGAGCACCGGGGAGCTGTTTTTT
-,TRBV19,TRBJ1-1,-,CASSIDLSLGQVEAFF,TGTGCCAGTAGTATAGACCTTTCATTGGGGCAGGTTGAAGCTTTCTTT
-,TRBV6-4,TRBJ1-2,TRBD1,CASRGGQGGGGYTF,TGTGCCAGCAGGGGAGGACAGGGCGGCGGTGGCTACACCTTC
few,TRBV2,TRBJ2-2,-,CASSLANTGELFF,TGTGCCAGCAGTCTAGCGAACACCGGGGAGCTGTTTTTT
few,TRBV19,TRBJ2-7,TRBD2,CASSTSAGPYEQYF,TGTGCCAGTAGTACCTCAGCGGGACCCTACGAGCAGTACTTC
-,TRBV11-3,TRBJ2-4,-,CASSSRGGQLETKNIQYF,TGTGCCAGCAGCTCCAGAGGTGGACAGTTAGAAACCAAAAACATTCAGTACTTC
once,TRBV6-6,TRBJ1-2,-,CASSQQGNYGYTF,TGTGCCAGCAGTCAACAGGGCAACTATGGCTACACCTTC
once,TRBV29-1,TRBJ2-5,-,CSVVRGQETQYF,TGCAGCGTGGTTCGGGGACAAGAGACCCAGTACTTC
-,TRBV2,TRBJ1-2,-,CASSTRTASSGYTF,TGTGCCAGCAGTACCAGGACAGCCAGTTCTGGCTACACCTTC
-,TRBV30,TRBJ1-1,-,CAWSFLQETNTEAFF,TGTGCCTGGAGCTTCTTACAGGAGACGAACACTGAAGCTTTCTTT
-,TRBV18,TRBJ2-5,TRBD1,CASSPRQGAGETQYF,TGTGCCAGCTCACCACGGCAGGGGGCTGGGGAGACCCAGTACTTC
-,TRBV13,TRBJ2-1,-,CASVQSGPYNEQFF,TGTGCCAGCGTCCAGAGCGGACCCTACAATGAGCAGTTCTTC
-,TRBV11-3,TRBJ2-1,-,CASSLTLRGAYNEQFF,TGTGCCAGCAGCTTAACGTTGCGGGGAGCGTACAATGAGCAGTTCTTC
-,TRBV3-1/TRBV3-2,TRBJ2-7,-,CASSQVRGEQYF,TGTGCCAGCAGCCAAGTCAGGGGCGAGCAGTACTTC
-,TRBV7-2,TRBJ1-1,-,CASSLSRGQTNTEAFF,TGTGCCAGCAGCTTATCTCGCGGCCAGACCAACACTGAAGCTTTCTTT
-,TRBV6-5,TRBJ1-1,TRBD1,CAGGEVTGGTEAFF,TGTGCCGGGGGGGAAGTCACAGGGGGCACTGAAGCTTTCTTT
-,TRBV6-5,TRBJ1-1,-,CASSYSRNLNTEAFF,TGTGCCAGCAGTTACTCGCGTAACCTGAACACTGAAGCTTTCTTT
-,TRBV19,TRBJ2-1,TRBD2,CASSIGTSGNEQFF,TGTGCCAGTAGTATCGGGACTAGTGGCAATGAGCAGTTCTTC
-,TRBV28,TRBJ2-7,-,CASSLVGRDEQYF,TGTGCCAGCAGTTTGGTGGGTCGGGACGAGCAGTACTTC
-,TRBV7-2,TRBJ2-7,-,CASSFRDSAYEQYF,TGTGCCAGCAGCTTCCGGGACTCAGCCTACGAGCAGTACTTC
-,TRBV6-5,TRBJ1-6,-,CASSYAEANSPLHF,TGTGCCAGCAGTTACGCAGAGGCCAATTCACCCCTCCACTTT
once,TRBV6-5,TRBJ1-4,-,CASRVRSKGDEKLFF,TGTGCCAGCAGGGTCCGCTCCAAGGGGGATGAAAAACTGTTTTTT